This TCR beta chain was sequenced in a study of blood T cells in healthy people across ages. PCR was performed a second time for roughly 7 to 11 cycles using a sample-barcoded 5' primer and a J-beta primer mix. Every single cDNA molecule received a tag from a template-switch adaptor with 12 random nucleotides. Every sample produced at least 2.5 million CDR3-containing paired-end reads. One entry per CDR3 protein results from TCRdb running MiXCR on the 5' RACE reads. The table has 1.2 million to 1.5 million distinct CDR3 sequences, roughly 60% seen once. Peripheral blood from each donor was collected in a volume of about 10 milliliters. Each sample had at least 6.5 million PBMCs isolated. This clonotype occurred a few times. V was pared by 6 bases and J by 5 bases, with 7 bases of the junction left unmatched. There are 13 residues in the CDR3. Germline values: CDR1 DFQATT, CDR2 SNEGSKA (reference sequence).

The receptor was derived from a man younger than 35 in good health. The sample comprised blood. The chain uses TRBV20-1 and TRBJ2-5, with 9 bases that match TRBD1. CDR3 protein: CSARTGGLETQYF. CDR3 sequence (DNA): TGCAGTGCCCGAACAGGGGGCTTGGAGACCCAGTACTTC.